These T cell receptor beta chains were read from a single sample in a study of blood T cell repertoires in COVID-19. Generated by immunoSEQ multiplex PCR, the TCRdb table keeps only in-frame clones and is missing some. In the table there are 250,000 or so clones, approximately 86% of which are singletons. The sequenced sample consisted of peripheral blood. The receptor source for this set is a man aged 40-49 years with active or convalescent COVID-19. Each CDR3 is given with its conserved first and last residue. The D gene is left open where the match is weak. Clone size is shown for a subset of rows, as once, few, many or a class of expanded clone.

d_call | clone_size | j_call | v_call | cdr3_aa | cdr3_nt
NA | few | TRBJ1-6 | TRBV6-1 | CASSEEGRNSPLHF | TGTGCCAGCAGTGAAGAGGGGCGTAATTCACCCCTCCACTTT
NA | NA | TRBJ1-1 | TRBV27 | CASITGGGSEAFF | TGTGCCAGCATTACTGGGGGCGGCAGCGAAGCTTTCTTT
TRBD1 | NA | TRBJ1-1 | TRBV10-1 | CASSEGQATEAFF | TGCGCCAGCAGTGAGGGACAGGCGACTGAAGCTTTCTTT
NA | NA | TRBJ1-4 | TRBV5-5 | CASSPQVTNEKLFF | TGTGCCAGCAGCCCCCAGGTGACAAATGAAAAACTGTTTTTT
TRBD1 | NA | TRBJ1-5 | TRBV18 | CASSPDRARGGQPQHF | TGTGCCAGCTCACCCGACAGGGCGAGGGGTGGACAGCCCCAGCATTTT
NA | NA | TRBJ2-7 | TRBV7-3 | CASLLPGQYF | TGTGCCAGTCTTCTCCCGGGGCAGTACTTC
TRBD2 | once | TRBJ2-7 | TRBV4-1 | CASSQVGGSNEQYF | TGCGCCAGCAGCCAAGTCGGCGGGAGCAACGAGCAGTACTTC
NA | NA | TRBJ2-7 | TRBV11-1 | CASSGRSSETYEQYF | TGTGCCAGCAGCGGCAGGTCCTCCGAGACCTACGAGCAGTACTTC
TRBD2 | NA | TRBJ2-3 | TRBV6-5 | CASRLAGDTQYF | TGTGCCAGCAGACTAGCGGGGGATACGCAGTATTTT
NA | NA | TRBJ2-1 | TRBV7-9 | CASSLVVGAVYNEQFF | TGTGCCAGCAGCTTAGTCGTGGGAGCTGTCTACAATGAGCAGTTCTTC